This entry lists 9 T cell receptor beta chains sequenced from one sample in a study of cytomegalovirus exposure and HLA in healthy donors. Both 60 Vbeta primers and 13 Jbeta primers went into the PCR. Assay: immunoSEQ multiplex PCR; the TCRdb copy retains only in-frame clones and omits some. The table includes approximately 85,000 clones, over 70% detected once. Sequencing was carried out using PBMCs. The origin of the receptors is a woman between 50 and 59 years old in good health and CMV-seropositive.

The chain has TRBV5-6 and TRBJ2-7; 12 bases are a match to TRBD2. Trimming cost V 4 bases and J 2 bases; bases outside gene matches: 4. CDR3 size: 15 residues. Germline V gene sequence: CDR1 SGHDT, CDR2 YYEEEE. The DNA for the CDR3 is TGTGCCAGCAGCCGAAGGACTAGCGGGGCCTACGAGCAGTACTTC. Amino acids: CASSRRTSGAYEQYF. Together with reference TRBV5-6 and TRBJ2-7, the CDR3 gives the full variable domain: DAGVTQSPTHLIKTRGQQVTLRCSPKSGHDTVSWYQQALGQGPQFIFQYYEEEERQRGNFPDRFSGHQFPNYSSELNVNALLLGDSALYLCASSRRTSGAYEQYFGPGTRLTVT.

The CDR3 sequence is CASNLGTVNNEQFF. CDR3 DNA sequence: TGTGCCAGCAACCTAGGGACAGTTAACAATGAGCAGTTCTTC. This sequence joins TRBV28 and TRBJ2-1, with TRBD1 identical over 7 bases. The V and J ends lost 7 bases and 5 bases, in that order; junction bases with no gene match: 8. CDR1 and CDR2 from the germline V gene are MDHEN and SYDVKM. This CDR3 spans 14 amino acids.

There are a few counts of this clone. The CDR3 region has the DNA TGCGCCAGCAGCGGGGCCGGGGGGGGCACTGAAGCTTTCTTT. Its protein is CASSGAGGGTEAFF. The rearrangement links TRBV5-1 to TRBJ1-1; weak D call: TRBD1 (5 bases). This CDR3 comprises 14 residues. The germline V gene has CDR1 SGHRS and CDR2 YFSETQ. V lost 4 bases and J lost 4, with 14 bases in between.

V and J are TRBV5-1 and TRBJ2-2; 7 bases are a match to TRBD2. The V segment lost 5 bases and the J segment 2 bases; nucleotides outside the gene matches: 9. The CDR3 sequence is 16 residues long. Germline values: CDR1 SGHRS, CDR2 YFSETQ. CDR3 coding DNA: TGCGCCAGCAGAAGGGAGGGCGGGACCAACACCGGGGAGCTGTTTTTT. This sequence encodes CASRREGGTNTGELFF.

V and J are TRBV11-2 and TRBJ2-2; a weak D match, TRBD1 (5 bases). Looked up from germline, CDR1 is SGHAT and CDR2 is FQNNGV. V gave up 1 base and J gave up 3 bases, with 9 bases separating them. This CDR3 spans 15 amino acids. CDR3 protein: CASSLGARDTGELFF. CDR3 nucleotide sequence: TGTGCCAGCAGCTTAGGGGCCAGGGACACCGGGGAGCTGTTTTTT.

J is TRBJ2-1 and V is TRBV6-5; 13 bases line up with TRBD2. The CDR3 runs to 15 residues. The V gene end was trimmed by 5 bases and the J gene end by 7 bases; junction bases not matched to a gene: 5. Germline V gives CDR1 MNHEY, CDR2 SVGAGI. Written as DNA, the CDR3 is TGTGCCAGCAGTGCGACTAGCGGGAGGTGGAATGAGCAGTTCTTC. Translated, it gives CASSATSGRWNEQFF.

CDR3 nucleotide sequence: TGTGCCCCCACACGACTTTATGGCTACACCTTC. This sequence encodes CAPTRLYGYTF. J is TRBJ1-2 and V is TRBV9; no clear D gene. Germline CDR1 reads SGDLS; CDR2 reads YYNGEE. This CDR3 comprises 11 residues. Deletions cut 10 bases from V and 5 bases from J, with 12 bases between.

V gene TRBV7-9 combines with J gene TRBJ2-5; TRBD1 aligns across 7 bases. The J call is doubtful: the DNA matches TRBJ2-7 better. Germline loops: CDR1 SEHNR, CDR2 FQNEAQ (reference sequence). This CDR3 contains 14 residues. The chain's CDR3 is CASSLTTGYDEQYF. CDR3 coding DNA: TGTGCCAGCAGCTTAACGACAGGGTACGACGAGCAGTACTTC.

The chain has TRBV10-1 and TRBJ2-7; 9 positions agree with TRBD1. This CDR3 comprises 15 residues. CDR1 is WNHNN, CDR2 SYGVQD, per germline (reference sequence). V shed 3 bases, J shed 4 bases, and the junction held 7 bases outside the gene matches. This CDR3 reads CASSDPGTGLYEQYF. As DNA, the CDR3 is TGCGCCAGCAGTGATCCCGGGACAGGGTTATACGAGCAGTACTTC.